Sequencing of this T cell receptor (beta chain) was carried out in a study of blood T cell repertoires in COVID-19. Study information: Samples came from the United States, Italy and Spain, spanning acute and convalescent COVID-19. PBMCs, B-cell-depleted T cells, or T cells provided the cDNA or gDNA that made up the material.

V was pared by 3 bases and J by 1 base, with 9 bases between. Germline CDR1 and CDR2: DFQATT and SNEGSKA (reference sequence). This CDR3 is built from 13 residues. Original processing notes: By means of reference gene primer amplification, nucleated cell counts were estimated. Sequencing used immunoSEQ multiplex PCR; TCRdb keeps in-frame clones, though not all of them. That table gives V, J and clone size, and the DNA gave D and trimming. Here the sample spans some 220,000 clones, approximately 81% being singletons. This clone showed up many times. Material: peripheral blood. V is TRBV20-1 and J is TRBJ1-2; D possibly corresponds to TRBD1 (5 bases). This receptor was taken from an elderly woman with active or convalescent COVID-19. CDR3 loop: CSASRGINYGYTF. The DNA for the CDR3 is TGCAGTGCTAGTCGGGGGATTAACTATGGCTACACCTTC.